The clone carrying this T cell receptor beta chain has only one observation. Some clones are missing from TCRdb's copy, which holds only in-frame ones; the method was immunoSEQ multiplex PCR. Here the sample spans roughly 350,000 clones, 86% being singletons. The data are from a study of cytomegalovirus exposure and HLA in healthy donors. Trimming at V came to 3 bases and at J to 4 bases, leaving 11 bases not matched to a gene. This CDR3 is 17 amino acids long. Looked up from germline, CDR1 is SGHNT and CDR2 is YYREEE (reference sequence). The sequencing sample was made of PBMCs. The V and J genes are TRBV5-4 and TRBJ2-3, with TRBD2 matching over 10 bases. The receptor comes from a woman between 18 and 29 years old in good health and CMV-seronegative. The CDR3 reads CASSSTSGRGAADTQYF. The CDR3 nucleotides read TGTGCCAGCAGCTCTACCAGCGGGAGGGGTGCCGCAGATACGCAGTATTTT.